The present TCR beta chain was sequenced within a study of CD8 T cells in Susac syndrome. With random hexamers, reverse transcription was performed on roughly 0.5 to 1 ug of RNA. TCR beta CDR3 was amplified by immunoSEQ covering 54 Vbeta and 13 Jbeta. MiXCR was run by TCRdb on the immunoSEQ multiplex PCR reads, yielding one entry per CDR3 protein. The table records 200,000 to 250,000 distinct CDR3 sequences, 85% to 95% of them present only once. Patients with Susac syndrome showed fulfilment of recently defined diagnostic criteria for definite or probable disease. TEMRA cells were enriched by FACS, and CD4+ and CD8+ T cells were negatively isolated. The CDR3 has 14 residues. V lost 5 bases and J 3 bases, leaving 11 bases between the germline ends. Germline CDR1 and CDR2: SNHLY and FYNNEI.

Sequenced sample: CD4+ T cells from PBMCs. This sequence originates from a human donor with Susac syndrome. The chain couples TRBV2 to TRBJ1-5; D perhaps matches TRBD1 (5 bases). The CDR3 sequence is CASSRQTVNQPQHF. CDR3 bases: TGTGCCAGCAGTCGACAGACGGTCAATCAGCCCCAGCATTTT.